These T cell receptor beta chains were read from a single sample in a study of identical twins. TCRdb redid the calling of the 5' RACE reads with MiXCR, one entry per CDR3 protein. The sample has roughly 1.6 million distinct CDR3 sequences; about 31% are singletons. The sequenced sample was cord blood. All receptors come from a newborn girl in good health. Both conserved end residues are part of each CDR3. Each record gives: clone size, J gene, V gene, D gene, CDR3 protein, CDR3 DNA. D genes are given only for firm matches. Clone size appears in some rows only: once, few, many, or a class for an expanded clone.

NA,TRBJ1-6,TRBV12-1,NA,CASSQRQGTDSPLHF,TGTGCCAGCAGCCAGCGACAGGGTACGGATTCACCCCTCCACTTT
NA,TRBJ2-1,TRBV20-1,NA,CSCQDFHNEQFF,TGCAGTTGCCAGGACTTTCACAATGAGCAGTTCTTC
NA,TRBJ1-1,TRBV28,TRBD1,CASSFWTGNTEAFF,TGTGCCAGCAGTTTCTGGACAGGGAACACTGAAGCTTTCTTT
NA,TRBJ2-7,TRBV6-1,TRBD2,CASLGLACSSYEQYF,TGTGCCAGTCTCGGACTAGCGTGCAGCTCCTACGAGCAGTACTTC
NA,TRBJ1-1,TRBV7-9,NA,CASSLGTTANTEAFF,TGTGCCAGCAGCTTAGGGACTACGGCGAACACTGAAGCTTTCTTT
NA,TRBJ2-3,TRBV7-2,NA,CASSLIGGVDTQYF,TGTGCCAGCAGCTTAATAGGCGGGGTGGATACGCAGTATTTT
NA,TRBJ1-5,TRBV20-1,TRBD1,CSARAGTGKSNQPQHF,TGCAGTGCTAGAGCCGGGACAGGGAAGAGCAATCAGCCCCAGCATTTT
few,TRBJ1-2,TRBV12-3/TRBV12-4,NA,CASSYRDAGAGYTF,TGTGCCAGCAGTTACCGGGACGCCGGGGCTGGCTACACCTTC
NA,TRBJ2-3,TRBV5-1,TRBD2,CASSMAGTSESDTQYF,TGCGCCAGCAGCATGGCCGGGACTAGCGAATCAGATACGCAGTATTTT
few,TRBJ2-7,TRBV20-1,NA,CSARESTGRSYEQYF,TGCAGTGCTAGAGAGTCGACAGGGAGGTCCTACGAGCAGTACTTC
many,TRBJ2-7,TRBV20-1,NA,CSARDQGFSYEQYF,TGCAGTGCTAGAGATCAGGGTTTCTCCTACGAGCAGTACTTC
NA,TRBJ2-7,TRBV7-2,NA,CASSLRWSLSSYEQYF,TGTGCCAGCAGCTTACGATGGTCATTAAGCTCCTACGAGCAGTACTTC
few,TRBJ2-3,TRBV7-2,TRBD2,CASSLVLAGGRGGTQYF,TGTGCCAGCAGCTTAGTACTAGCGGGGGGGCGAGGGGGTACGCAGTATTTT
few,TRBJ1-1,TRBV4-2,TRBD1,CASRTGFTTNTEAFF,TGTGCCAGCAGGACAGGGTTCACAACGAACACTGAAGCTTTCTTT
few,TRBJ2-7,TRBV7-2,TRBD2,CASRTGTSYEQYF,TGTGCCAGCAGAACCGGGACTAGCTACGAGCAGTACTTC
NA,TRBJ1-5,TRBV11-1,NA,CASRLGPTWGHQPQHF,TGTGCCAGCAGACTGGGCCCGACCTGGGGCCATCAGCCCCAGCATTTT
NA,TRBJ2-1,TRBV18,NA,CASSPPVGGPSYNEQFF,TGTGCCAGCTCACCACCGGTCGGGGGGCCCTCCTACAATGAGCAGTTCTTC
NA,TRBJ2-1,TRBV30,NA,CARSAYNEQFF,TGTGCTCGAAGCGCTTACAATGAGCAGTTCTTC
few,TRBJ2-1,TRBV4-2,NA,CASSHSSGSYNEQFF,TGTGCCAGCAGTCATAGCTCTGGCTCCTACAATGAGCAGTTCTTC
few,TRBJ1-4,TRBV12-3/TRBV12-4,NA,CASSFLGLRNEKLFF,TGTGCCAGCAGTTTTCTGGGACTCCGTAATGAAAAACTGTTTTTT
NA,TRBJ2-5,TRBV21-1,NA,CASSKGQRGAVNQETQYF,TGTGCCAGCAGCAAAGGGCAGCGGGGGGCCGTTAACCAAGAGACCCAGTACTTC
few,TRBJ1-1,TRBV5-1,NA,CASSLSRPSLYTEAFF,TGCGCCAGCAGCTTGTCCCGGCCCTCCCTATACACTGAAGCTTTCTTT
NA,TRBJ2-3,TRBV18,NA,CASSPRDTGTDTQYF,TGTGCCAGCTCACCACGGGATACTGGCACAGATACGCAGTATTTT
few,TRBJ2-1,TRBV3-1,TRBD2,CASSPPALAGGWNEQFF,TGTGCCAGCAGCCCGCCTGCTCTAGCGGGAGGGTGGAATGAGCAGTTCTTC
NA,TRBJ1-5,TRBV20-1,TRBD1,CSARGTRQGRYQPQHF,TGCAGTGCTAGAGGGACCCGACAGGGGCGTTATCAGCCCCAGCATTTT
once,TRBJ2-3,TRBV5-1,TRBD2,CASSPGTSGRTEAQYF,TGCGCCAGCAGCCCAGGGACTAGCGGGAGGACCGAGGCGCAGTATTTT
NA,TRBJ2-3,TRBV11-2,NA,CASSLDPPLQTSTDTQYF,TGTGCCAGCAGCTTAGATCCTCCGCTACAAACTAGCACAGATACGCAGTATTTT
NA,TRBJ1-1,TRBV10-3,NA,CAISEQVWEAFF,TGTGCCATCAGTGAACAGGTCTGGGAAGCTTTCTTT
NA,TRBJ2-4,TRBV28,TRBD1,CASSLDMGQMYF,TGTGCCAGCAGTCTCGACATGGGACAGATGTACTTC
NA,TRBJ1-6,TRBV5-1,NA,CASGPGRDNSPLHF,TGCGCCAGCGGACCGGGACGGGATAATTCACCCCTCCACTTT
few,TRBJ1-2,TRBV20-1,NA,CSASRGLFNYGYTF,TGCAGTGCTAGCCGGGGACTGTTTAACTATGGCTACACCTTC
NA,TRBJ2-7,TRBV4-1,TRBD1,CASSQDQGTGAYEQYF,TGCGCCAGCAGCCAAGATCAGGGGACAGGGGCCTACGAGCAGTACTTC
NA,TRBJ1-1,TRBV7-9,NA,CASSLDKPNTEAFF,TGTGCCAGCAGCTTGGACAAGCCCAACACTGAAGCTTTCTTT
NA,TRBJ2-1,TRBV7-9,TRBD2,CSSSLVSGRESYNEQFF,TGTTCCAGCAGCTTAGTTAGCGGGAGAGAAAGCTACAATGAGCAGTTCTTC
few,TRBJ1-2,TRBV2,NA,CASRGDAPNYGYTF,TGTGCCAGCAGGGGGGACGCCCCTAACTATGGCTACACCTTC
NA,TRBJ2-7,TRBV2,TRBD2,CASRGGSDNEQYF,TGTGCCAGCCGGGGAGGGTCAGACAATGAGCAGTACTTC
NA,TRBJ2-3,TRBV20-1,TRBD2,CSARTSGGASTQYF,TGCAGTGCTAGGACTAGCGGGGGGGCCAGTACGCAGTATTTT
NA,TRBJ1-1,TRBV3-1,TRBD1,CASSQGGTGGTEAFF,TGTGCCAGCAGCCAAGGCGGGACAGGGGGCACTGAAGCTTTCTTT
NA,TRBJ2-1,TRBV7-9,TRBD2,CASSLGFWTSGSSCNEQFF,TGTGCCAGCAGCTTAGGTTTCTGGACTAGCGGGAGCTCCTGCAATGAGCAGTTCTTC
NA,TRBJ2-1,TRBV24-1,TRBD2,CATSDFLGLGRHEQFF,TGTGCCACCAGTGATTTCTTGGGACTAGGAAGGCATGAGCAGTTCTTC
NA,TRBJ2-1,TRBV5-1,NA,CASSLVRAPSYNEQFF,TGCGCCAGCAGCTTGGTCAGGGCCCCGTCCTACAATGAGCAGTTCTTC
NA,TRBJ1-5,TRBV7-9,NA,CASSPLLGPQHF,TGTGCCAGCAGCCCCCTCTTAGGGCCCCAGCATTTT
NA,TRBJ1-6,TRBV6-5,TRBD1,CASRGTGRSYNSPLHF,TGTGCCAGCCGGGGGACAGGGCGATCCTATAATTCACCCCTCCACTTT
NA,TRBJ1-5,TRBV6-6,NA,CASSYGVRDNQPQHF,TGTGCCAGCAGTTACGGGGTCAGAGACAATCAGCCCCAGCATTTT
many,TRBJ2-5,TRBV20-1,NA,CSARDTETQYF,TGCAGTGCTAGAGATACCGAGACCCAGTACTTC
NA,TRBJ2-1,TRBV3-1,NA,CASSHILNGGNERFF,TGTGCCAGCAGCCACATACTAAATGGGGGCAATGAGCGGTTCTTC
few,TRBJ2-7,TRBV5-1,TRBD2,CASSLDSGSPYEQYF,TGCGCCAGCAGCTTGGATAGCGGGAGTCCCTACGAGCAGTACTTC
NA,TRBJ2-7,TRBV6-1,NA,CASTRTQLLYEQYF,TGTGCCAGCACCAGGACCCAGCTGCTTTACGAGCAGTACTTC
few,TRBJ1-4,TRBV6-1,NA,CASSGEGGRGEKLFF,TGTGCCAGCAGTGGAGAGGGGGGAAGAGGAGAAAAACTGTTTTTT
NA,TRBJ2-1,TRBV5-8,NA,CASSLALGTSQFF,TGTGCCAGCAGCTTGGCCTTGGGGACTTCTCAGTTCTTC
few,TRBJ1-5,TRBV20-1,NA,CSASQGLGQPQHF,TGCAGTGCTAGCCAGGGACTCGGACAGCCCCAGCATTTT
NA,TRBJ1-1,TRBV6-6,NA,CASSYARPNTEAFF,TGTGCCAGCAGTTACGCCAGGCCTAACACTGAAGCTTTCTTT
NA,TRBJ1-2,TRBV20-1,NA,CSVLIPGDGYTF,TGCAGTGTCCTCATCCCAGGGGATGGCTACACCTTC
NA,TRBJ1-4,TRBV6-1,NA,CVSKVRVNEKLFF,TGTGTCAGCAAGGTCAGGGTTAATGAAAAACTGTTTTTT
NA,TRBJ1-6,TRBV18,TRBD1,CASSEQGEGSSYNSPLHF,TGTGCCAGCTCGGAGCAGGGGGAGGGATCCTCCTATAATTCACCCCTCCACTTT
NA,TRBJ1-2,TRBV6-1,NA,CASSALPLGGDGYTF,TGTGCCAGCAGTGCCCTGCCCCTTGGGGGGGATGGCTACACCTTC
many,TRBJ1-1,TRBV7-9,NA,CASSLAPENTEAFF,TGTGCCAGCAGCTTAGCGCCGGAGAACACTGAAGCTTTCTTT